The 9 T cell receptor beta chains presented below share a single source sample, sequenced in a study of blood T cell repertoires in COVID-19. The table came from immunoSEQ multiplex PCR; TCRdb's copy has only in-frame clones and leaves some out. Of roughly 140,000 clones listed, around 89% are singletons. Sequencing used peripheral blood. These TCRs come from a woman aged 80 or older with acute or convalescent COVID-19.

This rearrangement joins TRBV5-1 to TRBJ1-2; D may be TRBD1 (6 bases). V lost 2 bases and J 8 bases, leaving 13 bases between the germline ends. The length of the CDR3 is 13 residues. Germline V lookup: CDR1 SGHRS, CDR2 YFSETQ. CDR3 region: CASSFSGADGYTF. CDR3 nucleotide sequence: TGCGCCAGCAGCTTTTCAGGGGCAGACGGCTACACCTTC.

The J gene is TRBJ2-3, the V gene TRBV7-2; TRBD2 aligns across 7 bases. The V gene end was trimmed by 6 bases and the J gene end by 0 bases; junction bases not matched to a gene: 9. This CDR3 is built from 16 residues. The germline gives CDR1 SGHTA, CDR2 FQGNSA. The DNA of the CDR3 is TGTGCCAGCAGTCGGGAACTAGCGACTAGCACAGATACGCAGTATTTT. It specifies CASSRELATSTDTQYF.

CDR3 in DNA: TGTGCCAGCAGCGAGAGGCTAGCGGGGGGGTCCGAGCAGTACTTC. This gives the protein CASSERLAGGSEQYF. This chain joins TRBV2 and TRBJ2-7, with 12 bases that match TRBD2. The CDR3 has 15 amino acids. The V gene end was trimmed by 6 bases and the J gene end by 6 bases; junction bases not matched to a gene: 9. The germline V gene encodes CDR1 SNHLY and CDR2 FYNNEI.

The V gene is TRBV2, the J gene TRBJ2-2; weak D call: TRBD1 (6 bases). Germline CDR1 SNHLY, CDR2 FYNNEI. This CDR3 comprises 16 residues. Trimming took 5 bases from V and 2 from J, leaving 15 bases between them. The CDR3 reads CASSTPGHINTGELFF. CDR3 nucleotides: TGTGCCAGCAGTACCCCGGGACACATAAACACCGGGGAGCTGTTTTTT.

J is TRBJ2-1 and V is TRBV7-2, with unresolved D. Germline V CDR1 and CDR2: SGHTA, FQGNSA. Trimming cost V 5 bases and J 8 bases, with 13 bases left between them. The CDR3 runs 13 residues. The CDR3 DNA reads as TGTGCCAGCAGCCGCGGCAGAGGCGATGAGCAGTTCTTC. This codes for CASSRGRGDEQFF.

This rearrangement joins TRBV5-5 to TRBJ1-2; no clear D. The germline gives CDR1 SGHKS, CDR2 YYEKEE (reference sequence). The CDR3 loop spans 14 amino acids. Trimming stripped 2 bases from V and 3 bases from J, with 11 bases between. CDR3 bases: TGTGCCAGCAGCTTAGCCGCGGGCGACTATGGCTACACCTTC. This gives the protein CASSLAAGDYGYTF.

V and J are TRBV21-1 and TRBJ1-6. TRBV21-1 is reported as a pseudogene. The CDR3 totals 15 residues. CDR3 region: CASSKYPGGRSPLHF. Here the CDR3 DNA reads TGTGCCAGCAGCAAATATCCGGGTGGTAGATCACCCCTCCACTTT.

The rearrangement uses TRBV5-4 and TRBJ1-2; D may be TRBD1 (6 bases). This CDR3 is built from 12 residues. Trimming took 4 bases from V and 7 from J, leaving 11 bases between them. In germline, CDR1 is SGHNT, CDR2 YYREEE (reference sequence). The CDR3 sequence: CASSVGTTGYTF. The CDR3 bases are TGTGCCAGCAGCGTCGGGACAACTGGCTACACCTTC.

This clone was seen once. The chain uses TRBV3-1 (or the pseudogene TRBV3-2) and TRBJ2-1; 10 bases line up with TRBD1. Germline-derived CDR1 and CDR2 are LGHDT and YNNKEL (reference sequence). This CDR3 comprises 17 residues. V dropped 3 bases and J dropped 1; count of bases not matched to a gene: 6. The CDR3 here is CASSHDGQGVSYNEQFF. The CDR3 DNA reads as TGTGCCAGCAGCCATGACGGACAGGGGGTTTCCTACAATGAGCAGTTCTTC.